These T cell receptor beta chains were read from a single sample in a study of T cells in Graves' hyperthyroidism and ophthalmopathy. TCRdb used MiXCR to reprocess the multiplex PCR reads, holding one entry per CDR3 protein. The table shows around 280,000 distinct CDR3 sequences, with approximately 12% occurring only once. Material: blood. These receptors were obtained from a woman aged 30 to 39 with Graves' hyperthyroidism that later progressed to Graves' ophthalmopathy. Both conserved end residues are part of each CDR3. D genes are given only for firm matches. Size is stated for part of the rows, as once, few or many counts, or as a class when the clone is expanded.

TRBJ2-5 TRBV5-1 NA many TGCGCCAGCAGCCTCTTCTTACAAGAGACCCAGTACTTC CASSLFLQETQYF
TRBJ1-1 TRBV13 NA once TGTGCCAGCAGCTTTACCAAGGACACTGAAGCTTTCTTT CASSFTKDTEAFF
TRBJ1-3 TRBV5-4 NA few TGTGCCAGCAGCGTCATGTCTGGAAACACCATATATTTT CASSVMSGNTIYF
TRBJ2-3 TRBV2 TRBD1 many TGTGCCAGCAGTTACCAGGGGGCAGATACGCAGTATTTT CASSYQGADTQYF
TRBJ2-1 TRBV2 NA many TGTGCCAGCAGAGGCGGGATGGAGCAGTTCTTC CASRGGMEQFF
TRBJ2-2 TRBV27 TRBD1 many TGTGCCAGCAGTTTATTTCTTAGGGGACAGGGGGCGAACACCGGGGAGCTGTTTTTT CASSLFLRGQGANTGELFF
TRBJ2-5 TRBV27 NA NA TGTGCCAGCAGCCGTATCCGACAGGGACTGAGCTATCAAGAGACCCAGTACTTC CASSRIRQGLSYQETQYF
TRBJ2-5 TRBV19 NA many TGTGCCAGTAGTGTTGATCAGACAGCTCAAGAGACCCAGTACTTC CASSVDQTAQETQYF
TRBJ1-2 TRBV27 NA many TGTGCCAGCCGGGGGGTTGCGGGATTGGACTATGGCTACACCTTC CASRGVAGLDYGYTF
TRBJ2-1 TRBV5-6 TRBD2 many TGTGCCAGCAGCTTGGGGAGGGCGGGAGGCTACAATGAGCAGTTCTTC CASSLGRAGGYNEQFF
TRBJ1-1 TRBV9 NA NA TGTGCCAGCAGCCCGGAGAGGGCTTTCTTT CASSPERAFF
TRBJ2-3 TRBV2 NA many TGTGCCAGCAGGACAACTAGCACAGATACGCAGTATTTT CASRTTSTDTQYF
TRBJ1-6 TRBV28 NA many TGTGCCAGCAGCCGGGCCTCGAGCTCCTATAATTCACCCCTCCACTTT CASSRASSSYNSPLHF
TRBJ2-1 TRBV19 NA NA TGTGCCAGTAGTATGTCTCTAAACAATGAGCAGTTCTTC CASSMSLNNEQFF
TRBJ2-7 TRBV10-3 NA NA TGTGCCATCAGTGCATCGGCAGGGGACTCCTACGAGCAGTACTTC CAISASAGDSYEQYF
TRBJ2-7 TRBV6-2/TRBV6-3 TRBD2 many TGTGCCAGCAGTTACTACCTAGAACGCGGGAGCGCTACCTACGAGCAGTACTTC CASSYYLERGSATYEQYF
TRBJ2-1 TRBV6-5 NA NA TGTGCCAGCAGTTACACCCTAGAGAGAAGCTCCTACAGTGAGCAGTTCTTC CASSYTLERSSYSEQFF
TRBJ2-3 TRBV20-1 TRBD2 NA TGCAGTGCTCTTAGCGGGATCACAGATACGCAGTATTTT CSALSGITDTQYF
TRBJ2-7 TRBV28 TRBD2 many TGTGCCAGCACCCTAGGGACTAGCAACGAGCAGTACTTC CASTLGTSNEQYF
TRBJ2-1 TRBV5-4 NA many TGTGCCAGCAGCATAGGGGGCGGGAGCTCCTACAATGAGCAGTTCTTC CASSIGGGSSYNEQFF
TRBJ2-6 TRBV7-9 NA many TGTGCCAGCAGCCCGGTCTCTGGGGCCAACGTCCTGACTTTC CASSPVSGANVLTF
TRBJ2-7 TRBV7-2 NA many TGTGCCAGCAGCCTTTCGGACAGAGCAATTACCTACGAGCAGTACTTC CASSLSDRAITYEQYF
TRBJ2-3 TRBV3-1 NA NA TGTGCCAGCAGAGGGTTGGATACGCAGTATTTT CASRGLDTQYF
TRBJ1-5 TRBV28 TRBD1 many TGTGCCAGCAGCTGGACAGGGATAGATCAGCCCCAGCATTTT CASSWTGIDQPQHF
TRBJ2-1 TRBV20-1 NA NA TGCAGTGCTTCAACGAAAATAGACAATGAGCAGTTCTTC CSASTKIDNEQFF
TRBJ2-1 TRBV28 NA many TGTGCCAGCAGTTACGATGAGCAGTTCTTC CASSYDEQFF
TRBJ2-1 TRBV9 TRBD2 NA TGTGCCAGCAGCGACAACCCCCGGACTAGCGGGATAGATGATGAGCAGTTCTTC CASSDNPRTSGIDDEQFF
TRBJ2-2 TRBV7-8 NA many TGTGCCAGCAGCTTAGCCAATCGGAGGAACACCGGGGAGCTGTTTTTT CASSLANRRNTGELFF
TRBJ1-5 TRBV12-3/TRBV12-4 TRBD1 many TGTGCCAGCAAGGGAACAGGGGGCGGTCAGCAGCCCCAGCATTTT CASKGTGGGQQPQHF
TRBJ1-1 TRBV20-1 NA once TGCAGTGCTAGAGACTTCACTGGGACTGAAGCTTTCTTT CSARDFTGTEAFF
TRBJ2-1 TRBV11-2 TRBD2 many TGTGCCAGCACCCCTAGCGGGACGGGTGAGCAGTTCTTC CASTPSGTGEQFF
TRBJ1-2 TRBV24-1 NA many TGTGCCACCAGTGACACCGGGGGCTATGGCTACACCTTC CATSDTGGYGYTF
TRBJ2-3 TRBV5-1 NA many TGCGCCAGCAGCGGGACCAACGGGGATACGCAGTATTTT CASSGTNGDTQYF
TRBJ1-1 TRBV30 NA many TGTGCCTGGAGTTTCTACAGGGATGAACAATGGGGCGCTGAAGCTTTCTTT CAWSFYRDEQWGAEAFF
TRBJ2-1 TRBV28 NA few TGTGCCAGCAGTTTCCGACCAGCGGGCTACAATGAGCAGTTCTTC CASSFRPAGYNEQFF
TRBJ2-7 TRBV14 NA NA TGTGCCAGCAGCCCAACTCCAAAGGTTGGCAGGGGCGTATATAACGAGCAGTACTTC CASSPTPKVGRGVYNEQYF
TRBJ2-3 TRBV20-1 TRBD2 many TGCAGGACAGACGCGGGAGAGTTAGATACGCAGTATTTT CRTDAGELDTQYF
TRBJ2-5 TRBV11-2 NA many TGTGCCAGCAGCCCCATTTTGAGCGGCGAAGAGACCCAGTACTTC CASSPILSGEETQYF
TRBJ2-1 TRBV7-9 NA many TGTGCCAGCAGCTTAGTACAAGCGGAATACAATGAGCAGTTCTTC CASSLVQAEYNEQFF
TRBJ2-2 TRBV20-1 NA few TGCAGTGCTAGCCCTTCGGGGGCGCCCGGGGAGCTGTTTTTT CSASPSGAPGELFF
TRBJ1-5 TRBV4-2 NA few TGTGCCAGCAGCCAAGAGCCAGAAAGGGCCCAGCCCCAGCATTTT CASSQEPERAQPQHF
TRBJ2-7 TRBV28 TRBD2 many TGTGCCAGCAGTTTTCCGACTAGCGGGCTTTCTGACTCCTACGAGCAGTACTTC CASSFPTSGLSDSYEQYF
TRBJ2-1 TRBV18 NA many TGTGCCAGCTCACCAATGATGTTCGGGTCGGGGAATGAGCAGTTCTTC CASSPMMFGSGNEQFF
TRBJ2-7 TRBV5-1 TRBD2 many TGCGCCAGCAGCTTGTCGGGAGGACAATCCTACGAGCAGTACTTC CASSLSGGQSYEQYF
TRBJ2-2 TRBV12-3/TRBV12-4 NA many TGTGCCAGCAGTGATATAACGGGAAACACCGGGGAGCTGTTTTTT CASSDITGNTGELFF
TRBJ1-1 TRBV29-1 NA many TGCAGCGTTGAAGGCAATAAATTTGAAGCTTTCTTT CSVEGNKFEAFF
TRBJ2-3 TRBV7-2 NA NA TGTGCCAGCAGCTCCGGACTGTTCACAGATACGCAGTATTTT CASSSGLFTDTQYF
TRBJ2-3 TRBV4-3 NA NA TGCGCCAGCAGCCCACTGGCCGGGAGTTCTTCGAGAGATACGCAGTATTTT CASSPLAGSSSRDTQYF
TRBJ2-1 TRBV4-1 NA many TGCGCCAGCAGCCAAGCGGGGATGGGGTACAATGAGCAGTTCTTC CASSQAGMGYNEQFF
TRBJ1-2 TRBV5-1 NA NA TGCGCCAGCAGCTTGACGGACAGTGTATATGGCTACACCTTC CASSLTDSVYGYTF
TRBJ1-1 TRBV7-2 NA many TGTGCCAGCAGCACCCTACGCGGGGTCGGGAACACTGAAGCTTTCTTT CASSTLRGVGNTEAFF
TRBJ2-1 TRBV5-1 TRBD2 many TGCGCCAGCAGCTTGGCCGAGCGGGAGATGCATGAGCAGTTCTTC CASSLAEREMHEQFF
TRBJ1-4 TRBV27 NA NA TGTGCCAGCAGTCCCCTATTGGTGACAGGTTCAGCTAATGAAAAACTGTTTTTT CASSPLLVTGSANEKLFF